These T cell receptor beta chains were read from a single sample in a study of blood T cell repertoires in COVID-19. Clones were sequenced by immunoSEQ multiplex PCR, and TCRdb holds only the in-frame ones, with some missing. In the table there are about 160,000 clones, roughly 90% of which are singletons. Material: PBMCs or T cells enriched from blood (not recorded which). All receptors derive from a woman in her forties or fifties who had recovered from COVID-19. Each CDR3 is given with its conserved first and last residue.

V gene: TRBV18
J gene: TRBJ1-2
CDR3 protein: CASSPQGGTKGYTF

V gene: TRBV5-6
J gene: TRBJ2-1
CDR3 protein: CASSSAWRGAWNEQFF

V gene: TRBV5-1
J gene: TRBJ2-1
CDR3 protein: CASTLTTSGGSYNEQFF

V gene: TRBV7-2
J gene: TRBJ2-7
CDR3 protein: CASSWDRGLYEQYF

V gene: TRBV5-6
J gene: TRBJ1-1
CDR3 protein: CASSFRGLVTEAFF

V gene: TRBV14
J gene: TRBJ1-2
CDR3 protein: CASSLRTGGDGYTF

V gene: TRBV25-1
J gene: TRBJ2-3
CDR3 protein: CASSEVTSGGTDTQYF

V gene: TRBV5-1
J gene: TRBJ1-2
CDR3 protein: CASRVTGNYGYTF

V gene: TRBV29-1
J gene: TRBJ2-2
CDR3 protein: CSVEARRGTGELFF

V gene: TRBV30
J gene: TRBJ1-6
CDR3 protein: CAWSANNSPLHF

V gene: TRBV13
J gene: TRBJ1-4
CDR3 protein: CASSPTSGTGGVGEKLFF

V gene: TRBV29-1
J gene: TRBJ1-2
CDR3 protein: CSVEAYRGRNYGYTF

V gene: TRBV19
J gene: TRBJ2-2
CDR3 protein: CASSMHPRTSGGASTGELFF

V gene: TRBV10-3
J gene: TRBJ2-5
CDR3 protein: CAISEPPRETQYF

V gene: TRBV5-1
J gene: TRBJ2-3
CDR3 protein: CASSSGVGLTQYF

V gene: TRBV7-8
J gene: TRBJ2-3
CDR3 protein: CASSSDRPGVDTQYF

V gene: TRBV15
J gene: TRBJ1-1
CDR3 protein: CATTRDRGMNTEAFF

V gene: TRBV5-6
J gene: TRBJ2-7
CDR3 protein: CASRLDTEQYF

V gene: TRBV5-1
J gene: TRBJ2-7
CDR3 protein: CASSLSGTGGLGEQYF

V gene: TRBV9
J gene: TRBJ2-1
CDR3 protein: CASSVAGDFYNEQFF

V gene: TRBV24-1
J gene: TRBJ2-1
CDR3 protein: CATSDFPETGNPEQFF

V gene: TRBV6-5
J gene: TRBJ2-2
CDR3 protein: CASSTSNGELFF

V gene: TRBV7-2
J gene: TRBJ2-1
CDR3 protein: CASSLVGGSSYNEQFF

V gene: TRBV19
J gene: TRBJ1-5
CDR3 protein: CASSASRTIVGNQPQHF

V gene: TRBV15
J gene: TRBJ1-1
CDR3 protein: CATSRAGTGGRKAFF

V gene: TRBV11-3
J gene: TRBJ2-5
CDR3 protein: CATSPGRGMWETQYF

V gene: TRBV4-3
J gene: TRBJ2-3
CDR3 protein: CASSQESSGGTSTDTQYF

V gene: TRBV6-1
J gene: TRBJ2-7
CDR3 protein: CASSEGQVLYEQYF

V gene: TRBV15
J gene: TRBJ1-2
CDR3 protein: CATSREKGAQGYTF

V gene: TRBV2
J gene: TRBJ1-1
CDR3 protein: CASMTELNTEAFF

V gene: TRBV11-3
J gene: TRBJ1-1
CDR3 protein: CASSFEGTTEAFF

V gene: TRBV18
J gene: TRBJ1-1
CDR3 protein: CASSPLQGEKTEAFF

V gene: TRBV7-2
J gene: TRBJ2-1
CDR3 protein: CASSSPELAGLSYNEQFF

V gene: TRBV19
J gene: TRBJ2-3
CDR3 protein: CASSLQGMVDTQYF

V gene: TRBV30
J gene: TRBJ2-7
CDR3 protein: CAWTAVGRGAYEQYF

V gene: TRBV3-1/TRBV3-2
J gene: TRBJ2-1
CDR3 protein: CASSRTSGGPYNEQFF

V gene: TRBV5-1
J gene: TRBJ1-5
CDR3 protein: CASRTGDLPNQPQHF

V gene: TRBV27
J gene: TRBJ2-7
CDR3 protein: CASSLGGPYEQYF

V gene: TRBV20-1
J gene: TRBJ1-1
CDR3 protein: CSASSGAMNTEAFF

V gene: TRBV30
J gene: TRBJ1-3
CDR3 protein: CAWIRRSGNTIYF

V gene: TRBV7-2
J gene: TRBJ1-5
CDR3 protein: CASSLRVNQPQHF

V gene: TRBV9
J gene: TRBJ2-1
CDR3 protein: CASSPHTGTGRDEQFF

V gene: TRBV9
J gene: TRBJ2-2
CDR3 protein: CASRVGGDTGELFF

V gene: TRBV2
J gene: TRBJ2-5
CDR3 protein: CASSSGGAGETQYF

V gene: TRBV7-2
J gene: TRBJ2-7
CDR3 protein: CASSLGDISYEQYF

V gene: TRBV27
J gene: TRBJ1-1
CDR3 protein: CASSSSGESGAFF

V gene: TRBV18
J gene: TRBJ1-1
CDR3 protein: CASSGGPNYVNTEAFF

V gene: TRBV5-4
J gene: TRBJ2-5
CDR3 protein: CASSLRQGQETQYF

V gene: TRBV6-4
J gene: TRBJ2-2
CDR3 protein: CASRRGPNTGELFF

V gene: TRBV10-3
J gene: TRBJ1-1
CDR3 protein: CAITGGTRTEAFF

V gene: TRBV5-4
J gene: TRBJ2-1
CDR3 protein: CASSLTLGTGGYNEQFF

V gene: TRBV25-1
J gene: TRBJ2-1
CDR3 protein: CASSDQDRGYYNEQFF

V gene: TRBV25-1
J gene: TRBJ1-1
CDR3 protein: CASVPPGTGGVAFF

V gene: TRBV12-3/TRBV12-4
J gene: TRBJ2-5
CDR3 protein: CASSAAGGETQYF

V gene: TRBV14
J gene: TRBJ1-2
CDR3 protein: CASSQVRYYGYTF